Listed below are T cell receptor beta chains from one sample, sequenced in a study of T cells in Graves' hyperthyroidism and ophthalmopathy. TCRdb re-called the multiplex PCR reads through MiXCR, storing one row per CDR3 protein. The profile covers hundreds of thousands of distinct CDR3 sequences, with about 15% appearing a single time and under 15% taken by the ten largest. Sequencing was performed on blood. These receptors were taken from a man aged 18 to 35 with Graves' ophthalmopathy. Both conserved end residues are part of each CDR3. The D gene is left open where the match is weak. Clone size appears in some rows only: once, few, many, or a class for an expanded clone.

few	TRBJ1-5	TRBD1	TRBV6-1	TGTGCCAGCAACAGGGGCGGAGGGCCCCAGCATTTT	CASNRGGGPQHF
.	TRBJ1-5	TRBD1	TRBV7-8	TGTGCCAGCAGCCGCGCCGGGACAGGTGCGTTTGGGCCCCAGCATTTT	CASSRAGTGAFGPQHF
many	TRBJ1-1	.	TRBV11-3	TGTGCCAGCAGCTTAAAAAGGGCAATGAACACTGAAGCTTTCTTT	CASSLKRAMNTEAFF
few	TRBJ2-2	TRBD2	TRBV12-5	TGTGCTAGTGGTTTTATACTAGCGGGGGGGCCCGGCACCGGGGAGCTGTTTTTT	CASGFILAGGPGTGELFF
few	TRBJ1-4	.	TRBV5-1	TGCGCCAGCAAAAGGGGTCAGGGGCTCACAACTAATGAAAAACTGTTTTTT	CASKRGQGLTTNEKLFF
many	TRBJ2-7	.	TRBV6-1	TGTGCCAGCAGTTCGTCTAGCCCTACGGAGTGGTCCTACGAGCAGTACTTC	CASSSSSPTEWSYEQYF
many	TRBJ2-2	.	TRBV5-1	TGCGCCAGCAGCCATACAGGAGGAATGATCACCGGGGAGCTGTTTTTT	CASSHTGGMITGELFF
.	TRBJ2-7	TRBD2	TRBV7-7	TGTGCTAGCAGCCTGGGACTAGCGGGAGTGGTCAATGAGCAGTACTTC	CASSLGLAGVVNEQYF
few	TRBJ1-1	TRBD1	TRBV12-5	TGTGCTAGTGGTTCTCACAAGTGGGCAGGGGGTCGGTGGATGAACACTGAAGCTTTCTTT	CASGSHKWAGGRWMNTEAFF
many	TRBJ2-5	.	TRBV7-9	TGTGCCAGCAGCTCTATAGCGTCACAAGAGACCCAGTACTTC	CASSSIASQETQYF
many	TRBJ1-2	TRBD1	TRBV5-1	TGCGCCAGCAGCATGGACAGGGATGGCTACACCTTC	CASSMDRDGYTF
many	TRBJ2-3	.	TRBV3-1	TGTGCCAGCAGCCAAGATCTTGGCTCTAGAGGCATTCAAGATACGCAGTATTTT	CASSQDLGSRGIQDTQYF
many	TRBJ2-1	.	TRBV11-3	TGTGCCAGCAGCCCCCCGGGCCGTACCTACAATGAGCAGTTCTTC	CASSPPGRTYNEQFF
many	TRBJ2-7	.	TRBV2	TGTGCCAGCAGTGCTCGCTGGTCCTACGAGCAGTACTTC	CASSARWSYEQYF
many	TRBJ2-7	.	TRBV20-1	TGCAGTGCTAGAGAAGGTAGCGGCGGCCCTCTTCCGCAGTACTTC	CSAREGSGGPLPQYF
many	TRBJ2-3	.	TRBV6-2/TRBV6-3	TGTGCCAGCAGTTACTCGAGGTCGGCCACAGATACGCAGTATTTT	CASSYSRSATDTQYF
.	TRBJ1-2	.	TRBV24-1	TGTGCCACCAGTGAACATACAGGGAAACAAGGAGGCTACACCTTC	CATSEHTGKQGGYTF
many	TRBJ2-1	TRBD2	TRBV20-1	TGCAGTGCATGGCTGGGGACTAGCGGGAGAAGCTACAATGAGCAGTTCTTC	CSAWLGTSGRSYNEQFF
many	TRBJ2-1	TRBD2	TRBV3-1	TGTGCCAGCAGCCAGGGGGTTCGACTAGCGGGCTTGGTTGAGCAGTTCTTC	CASSQGVRLAGLVEQFF
many	TRBJ2-1	.	TRBV3-1	TGTGCCAGCAGCCAAGTGACTGTAGCGCCTAATGAGCAGTTCTTC	CASSQVTVAPNEQFF
many	TRBJ2-5	TRBD1	TRBV11-2	TGTGCCAGCAGCTTAGGAGGGGGCGGACAAGAGACCCAGTACTTC	CASSLGGGGQETQYF
many	TRBJ2-4	TRBD1	TRBV12-3/TRBV12-4	TGTGCCAGCAGATTCGGACAGGGGCCAAACATTCAGTACTTC	CASRFGQGPNIQYF
many	TRBJ2-3	.	TRBV5-1	TGCGCCAGCAGCTTGTCGTCTAGCGTCCCCACAGATACGCAGTATTTT	CASSLSSSVPTDTQYF
many	TRBJ1-3	.	TRBV11-2	TGTGCCAGCAGCTTAGATGGAGGCTGGGGAGACGCTCGAACCCCTCTTTCTGGAAACACCATATATTTT	CASSLDGGWGDARTPLSGNTIYF
few	TRBJ2-7	.	TRBV2	TGTGCCAGCAGTGACGACGGAGGGGCGTACGAGCAGTACTTC	CASSDDGGAYEQYF
few	TRBJ2-7	.	TRBV30	TGTGCCTGGAGTGAGCTAGGTTACGAGCAGTACTTC	CAWSELGYEQYF